The 7 T cell receptor beta chains below come from one sample, sequenced in a study of T cells after posttransplantation cyclophosphamide. The table came from immunoSEQ multiplex PCR; TCRdb's copy has only in-frame clones and leaves some out. The repertoire holds tens of thousands of clones, with almost 95% as singletons. The specimen sequenced was PBMCs. These receptor sequences come from a woman between 45 and 65 years old in good health and a related stem cell transplant donor.

The CDR3 bases are TGTGCCAGCAGCTCAGCAGGGGACTCCTACAATGAGCAGTTCTTC. This translates into CASSSAGDSYNEQFF. The chain carries TRBV2 and TRBJ2-1; possible D gene TRBD1, 6 bases. Looked up from germline, CDR1 is SNHLY and CDR2 is FYNNEI. The CDR3 has 15 residues. V lost 6 bases, J lost 0 bases, and 12 bases lay in between.

This clone occurred once. The rearrangement joins TRBV5-1 to TRBJ2-1; 9 positions agree with TRBD2. J gave up 4 bases and V 3 bases, and 8 bases lay outside the gene matches. There are 16 residues in the CDR3. From germline, CDR1 is SGHRS and CDR2 YFSETQ. DNA for the CDR3: TGCGCCAGCAGCTCAGGCGGGGGGGGAGCGTACAATGAGCAGTTCTTC. It translates to CASSSGGGGAYNEQFF.

This clone has just one count. The gene calls are TRBV9 and TRBJ2-1, with 8 bases fitting TRBD2. Germline values: CDR1 SGDLS, CDR2 YYNGEE. The V and J ends lost 2 bases and 2 bases, in that order; junction bases with no gene match: 3. CDR3 size: 15 residues. DNA for the CDR3: TGTGCCAGCAGCGTGAGCGGGAGAACCTACAATGAGCAGTTCTTC. Translated: CASSVSGRTYNEQFF.

For the CDR3, the DNA is TGTGCCAGCAGGCCGGGACAGACGAACACCGGGGAGCTGTTTTTT. Its protein is CASRPGQTNTGELFF. This sequence joins TRBV28 and TRBJ2-2; 7 nucleotides match TRBD1. Germline trimming cut 6 bases from V and 0 bases from J; bases unmatched to any gene: 4. This CDR3 has 15 amino acids. CDR1 and CDR2 (germline): MDHEN, SYDVKM.

This chain connects TRBV4-2 to TRBJ2-5, with 9 bases aligning to TRBD2. Germline CDR1 is LGHNA and CDR2 is YNFKEQ. V lost 0 bases and J lost 5; bases outside the gene matches: 4. This CDR3 spans 15 amino acids. CDR3 in amino acids: CASSQDSGRSETQYF. The CDR3 nucleotides are TGTGCCAGCAGCCAAGATAGCGGGAGAAGCGAGACCCAGTACTTC.

The V gene is TRBV11-2, the J gene TRBJ1-3; D remains ambiguous. The germline gives CDR1 SGHAT, CDR2 FQNNGV. This CDR3 region has 12 residues. V dropped 5 bases and J dropped 4 bases, with 6 bases sitting between them. CDR3 residues: CASSVEGNTIYF. In DNA form, the CDR3 reads TGTGCCAGCAGCGTGGAGGGAAACACCATATATTTT. Using reference TRBV11-2 and TRBJ1-3 for the parts outside the CDR3, the full variable domain is EAGVAQSPRYKIIEKRQSVAFWCNPISGHATLYWYQQILGQGPKLLIQFQNNGVVDDSQLPKDRFSAERLKGVDSTLKIQPAKLEDSAVYLCASSVEGNTIYFGEGSWLTVV.

The chain links TRBV28 to TRBJ1-2, with D possibly TRBD1 on 6 matching bases. V lost 8 bases and J lost 7, with 14 bases in between. CDR3 size: 12 residues. Germline values: CDR1 MDHEN, CDR2 SYDVKM. The chain's CDR3 is CASHRERIGYTF. CDR3 in DNA: TGTGCCAGCCACAGGGAACGGATTGGCTACACCTTC.